A selection of T cell receptor beta chains follows, all from one sample in a study of blood T cell repertoires in COVID-19. The assay was immunoSEQ multiplex PCR, and TCRdb's table has in-frame clones only and misses some. Of approximately 70,000 clones in the sample, roughly 90% are singletons; the top ten hold around 2.5%. Material: peripheral blood. The origin of the receptors is a human donor in a cohort sampled during active COVID-19. CDR3s include the opening cysteine and the closing phenylalanine or tryptophan. Fields, in order: V gene, J gene, CDR3 protein.

TRBV2	TRBJ2-1	CASSISGIGFNEQFF
TRBV5-5	TRBJ1-3	CASSLGGAGNTIYF
TRBV27	TRBJ2-7	CASSFGQGVYEQYF
TRBV5-4	TRBJ1-2	CASSPRGNYGYTF
TRBV28	TRBJ1-2	CASSPGTAQYGYTF
TRBV18	TRBJ2-2	CASSPSGPGGATGELFF
TRBV6-2/TRBV6-3	TRBJ1-2	CASSPKDRGAGFGYTF
TRBV27	TRBJ1-5	CTSSLKGINQPQHF
TRBV11-2	TRBJ2-3	CASTRGGRSTDTQYF
TRBV6-2/TRBV6-3	TRBJ2-3	CASSSVVRDTQYF
TRBV5-6	TRBJ2-1	CASTAKGHKNNEQFF
TRBV2	TRBJ1-1	CASTKQGNTEAFF
TRBV6-2/TRBV6-3	TRBJ2-3	CASSYRGSPDTQYF
TRBV19	TRBJ1-2	CASSQGANYGYTF
TRBV2	TRBJ1-3	CASAVNSGNTIYF
TRBV7-9	TRBJ1-6	CASSLGQGFYNSPLHF
TRBV7-2	TRBJ2-7	CASSLSGQTVYEQYF
TRBV7-8	TRBJ1-2	CASSLGRSAGEGYGYTF
TRBV3-1/TRBV3-2	TRBJ2-1	CASSPSLVSEQFF
TRBV6-5	TRBJ1-4	CAILGRGGDEKLFF
TRBV6-5	TRBJ2-1	CASSYHGGAKYNEQFF
TRBV5-6	TRBJ1-2	CASTTGRGAAAPRGYTF